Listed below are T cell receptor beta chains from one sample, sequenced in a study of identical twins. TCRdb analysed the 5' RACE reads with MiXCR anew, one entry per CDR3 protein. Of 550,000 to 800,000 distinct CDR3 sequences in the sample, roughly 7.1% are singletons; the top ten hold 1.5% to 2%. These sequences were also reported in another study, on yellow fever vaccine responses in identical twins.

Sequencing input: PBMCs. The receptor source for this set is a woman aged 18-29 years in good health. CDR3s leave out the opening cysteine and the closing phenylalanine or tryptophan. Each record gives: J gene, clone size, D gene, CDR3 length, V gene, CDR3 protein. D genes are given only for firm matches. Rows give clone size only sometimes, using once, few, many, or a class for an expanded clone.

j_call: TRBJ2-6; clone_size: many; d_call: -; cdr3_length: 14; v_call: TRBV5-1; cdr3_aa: ASSLDLGSWANVLT
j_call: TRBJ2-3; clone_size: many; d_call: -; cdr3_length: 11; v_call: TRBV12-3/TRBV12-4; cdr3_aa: ASSTGGTDTQY
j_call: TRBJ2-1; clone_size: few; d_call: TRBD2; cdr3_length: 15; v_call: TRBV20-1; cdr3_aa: SASGGIAGGPGNEQF
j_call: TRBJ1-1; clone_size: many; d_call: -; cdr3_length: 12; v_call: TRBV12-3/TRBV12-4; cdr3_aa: ASSLDPTRAEAF
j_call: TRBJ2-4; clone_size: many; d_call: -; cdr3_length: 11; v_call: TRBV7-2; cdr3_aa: ASSSPGMDIQY
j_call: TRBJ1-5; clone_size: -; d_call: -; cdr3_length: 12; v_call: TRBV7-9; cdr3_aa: ASSLVGKNQPQH
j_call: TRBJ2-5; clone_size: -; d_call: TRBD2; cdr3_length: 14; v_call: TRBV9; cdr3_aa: ASSEEARGGRETQY
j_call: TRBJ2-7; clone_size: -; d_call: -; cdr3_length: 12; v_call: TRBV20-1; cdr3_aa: SARDRRSDYEQY
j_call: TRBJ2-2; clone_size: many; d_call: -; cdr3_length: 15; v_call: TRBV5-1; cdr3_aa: ASQGPKADWNTGELF
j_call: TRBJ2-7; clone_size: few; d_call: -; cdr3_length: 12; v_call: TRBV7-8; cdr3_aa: ASSLGVTPYEQY
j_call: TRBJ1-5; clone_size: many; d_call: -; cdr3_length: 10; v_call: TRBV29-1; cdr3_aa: SVGTANQPQH
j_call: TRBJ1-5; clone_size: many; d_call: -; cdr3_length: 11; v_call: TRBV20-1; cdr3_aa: SARRDRNQPQH
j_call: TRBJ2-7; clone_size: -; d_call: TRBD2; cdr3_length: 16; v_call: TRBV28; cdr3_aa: ASSSPFLAGAIPYEQY
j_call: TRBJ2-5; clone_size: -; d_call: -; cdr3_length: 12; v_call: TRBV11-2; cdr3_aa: ASSHQGTQETQY
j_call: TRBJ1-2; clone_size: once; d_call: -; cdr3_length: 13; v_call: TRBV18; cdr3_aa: ASSPTTGTFYGYT
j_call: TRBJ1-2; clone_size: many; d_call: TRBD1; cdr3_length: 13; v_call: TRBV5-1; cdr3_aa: ASSSGTGVSRTDA